Presented here are 19 T cell receptor beta chains from one specimen sequenced in a study of shared clonotypes between healthy human individuals. Method: immunoSEQ multiplex PCR; TCRdb's copy keeps in-frame clones and lacks some. The sample shows roughly 500,000 clones, 95% to 97% of them seen only once. Source material: naive CD4+ T cells sorted from blood. Subset of the sample: CD45RA+ positively selected. Every receptor here comes from a woman aged 25-40 years in good health.

Remarks on this clone: Different DNA sequences within this sample yield the same CDR3. The J gene is TRBJ2-7, the V gene TRBV2; D is perhaps TRBD2 (5 bases). Germline CDR1 SNHLY, CDR2 FYNNEI. V shed 5 bases and J shed 2 bases, with 7 bases lying between them. The CDR3 is 12 amino acids. The CDR3 coding sequence is TGTGCCAGCAGTTCCGGGGCCTACGAGCAGTACTTC. This sequence encodes CASSSGAYEQYF.

The chain uses TRBV21-1 and TRBJ1-1; TRBD1 was called by the table and not checked on the DNA. TRBV21-1 is termed a pseudogene. The CDR3 runs to 14 residues. The CDR3 DNA sequence: TGTGCCAGCGACCTGTCAGGGTCGGACACTGAAGCTTTCTTT. Protein sequence: CASDLSGSDTEAFF.

The CDR3 coding sequence is TGTGCCATAGCGGGGGAGGGTCCCACTGAAGCTTTCTTT. It specifies CAIAGEGPTEAFF. The rearrangement links TRBV2 to TRBJ1-1, with D perhaps TRBD1 (5 bases). The ends were cut back, 10 bases at V and 4 bases at J, with 16 bases in the middle. This CDR3 is 13 amino acids long. Germline lookup yields CDR1 SNHLY and CDR2 FYNNEI.

The gene calls are TRBV19 and TRBJ2-7; D tentatively reads TRBD1 or TRBD2 (5 bases each). Trimming took off 5 bases at V and 2 bases at J, with 10 bases between the two ends. Germline CDR1 is LNHDA and CDR2 is SQIVND (reference sequence). CDR3 length: 13 residues. The CDR3 coding sequence is TGTGCCAGTAGTCTCCCGGGACCCTACGAGCAGTACTTC. Translation gives CASSLPGPYEQYF.

The rearrangement links TRBV5-1 to TRBJ2-1, with TRBD2 matching over 16 bases. J was trimmed by 9 bases and V by 5 bases; bases with no gene match: 17. CDR1 and CDR2 (germline): SGHRS, YFSETQ. The length of the CDR3 is 19 residues. CDR3 DNA: TGCGCCAGCAGTATCAATCCATGGGGGACTAGCGGGAGGGTGAGTGAGCAGTTCTTC. Translation gives CASSINPWGTSGRVSEQFF. The entire variable domain, with the rest obtained from reference TRBV5-1 and TRBJ2-1, is as follows: KAGVTQTPRYLIKTRGQQVTLSCSPISGHRSVSWYQQTPGQGLQFLFEYFSETQRNKGNFPGRFSGRQFSNSRSEMNVSTLELGDSALYLCASSINPWGTSGRVSEQFFGPGTRLTVL.

The V gene is TRBV7-7, the J gene TRBJ2-1; tentatively, D is TRBD1 (6 bases). The CDR3 covers 14 residues. V was shortened by 0 bases and J by 9 bases, with 12 bases between the two germline ends. Looked up from germline, CDR1 is SSHAT and CDR2 is FNYEAQ (reference sequence). In DNA form, the CDR3 reads TGTGCCAGCAGCTTAGCACAGGGTGGGAGTGAGCAGTTCTTC. This codes for CASSLAQGGSEQFF.

The chain is built from TRBV2 and TRBJ2-7; D remains ambiguous. The germline V gene has CDR1 SNHLY and CDR2 FYNNEI. CDR3 size: 15 residues. V lost 3 bases and J lost 3, with 15 bases in between. CDR3 region: CASSDTSQTFYEQYF. As DNA, the CDR3 is TGTGCCAGCAGTGATACCAGCCAAACCTTCTACGAGCAGTACTTC.

In this sample, this clone turned up once. The rearrangement joins TRBV7-2 to TRBJ2-1, with D possibly matching TRBD2 (5 bases). This CDR3 is 14 amino acids long. Germline-derived CDR1 and CDR2 are SGHTA and FQGNSA. With 3 bases removed from V and 4 bases from J, the gap between germline ends came to 10 bases. CDR3 in DNA: TGTGCCAGCAGCTTCGACTACTCATACAATGAGCAGTTCTTC. It is translated as CASSFDYSYNEQFF.

The chain combines TRBV7-9 with TRBJ1-5; D is undetermined. The germline gives CDR1 SEHNR, CDR2 FQNEAQ (reference sequence). CDR3 length equals 12 residues. V was pared by 10 bases and J by 8 bases, with 15 bases between. The CDR3 sequence: CATDQIGKPQHF. In nucleotides, the CDR3 is TGTGCCACCGATCAGATTGGGAAGCCCCAGCATTTT.

The chain uses TRBV4-1 and TRBJ2-7, with D perhaps matching TRBD1 or TRBD2 (5 bases each). V was pared by 4 bases and J by 0 bases, with 10 bases between. Germline CDR1 MGHRA, CDR2 YSYEKL. The CDR3 totals 14 residues. CDR3 region: CASSRGPHSYEQYF. The CDR3 DNA reads as TGCGCCAGCAGCCGGGGACCTCACTCCTACGAGCAGTACTTC.

This chain connects TRBV19 to TRBJ2-2, with D possibly TRBD1 on 5 matching bases. Germline CDR1 LNHDA, CDR2 SQIVND (reference sequence). The CDR3 is 13 amino acids. Trimming pared 7 bases from V and 1 base from J, leaving 7 bases between. This CDR3 is CASNQGNTGELFF. Written as DNA, the CDR3 is TGTGCCAGTAATCAGGGGAACACCGGGGAGCTGTTTTTT.

J is TRBJ1-2 and V is TRBV28; D perhaps matches TRBD1 (6 bases). The V gene's germline CDR1 is MDHEN and CDR2 SYDVKM. The CDR3 is made up of 13 amino acids. V shed 8 bases and J shed 3 bases, with 13 bases lying between them. CDR3 DNA: TGTGCCAGCCGGGGGGCGAAGGACTATGGCTACACCTTC. Encoded protein: CASRGAKDYGYTF.

V is TRBV28 and J is TRBJ1-1, with D perhaps matching TRBD1 (5 bases). This CDR3 region has 16 residues. Trimming left V 8 bases short and J 0 bases short, with 19 bases between. Germline assignment: CDR1 MDHEN and CDR2 SYDVKM. CDR3 region: CASGPLQGAMNTEAFF. CDR3 bases: TGTGCCAGCGGGCCGTTGCAGGGCGCAATGAACACTGAAGCTTTCTTT.

The chain employs TRBV28 and TRBJ2-5; a weak D match, TRBD1 (5 bases). V gave up 8 bases and J gave up 5 bases, with 12 bases separating them. Per the germline V gene, CDR1 is MDHEN and CDR2 is SYDVKM. The CDR3 contains 12 residues. CDR3 DNA: TGTGCCAGCCGCCAGGGTTGGGAGACCCAGTACTTC. As protein: CASRQGWETQYF.

The genes are TRBV6-1 and TRBJ1-5; D ambiguous. This CDR3 is built from 17 residues. From germline, CDR1 is MNHNS and CDR2 SASEGT. Trimming removed 0 bases from V and 4 bases from J, with 16 bases in between. DNA of the CDR3: TGTGCCAGCAGTGAAGCGCGTAGGCAGAGAATTAATCAGCCCCAGCATTTT. It encodes CASSEARRQRINQPQHF.

The chain employs TRBV9 and TRBJ2-3; weak D call: TRBD2 (7 bases). In germline, CDR1 is SGDLS, CDR2 YYNGEE. The CDR3 totals 13 residues. V gave up 3 bases and J gave up 5 bases, with 10 bases separating them. Here the CDR3 reads CASSERGGDTQYF. The CDR3 DNA reads as TGTGCCAGCAGCGAGAGGGGGGGAGATACGCAGTATTTT.

This chain joins TRBV28 and TRBJ1-4; 8 bases fit TRBD1. After removal of 1 base from V and 6 bases from J, the junction contained 1 base not matched to a gene. The length of the CDR3 is 14 residues. Germline values: CDR1 MDHEN, CDR2 SYDVKM. DNA of the CDR3: TGTGCCAGCAGTTTATCAGGGGGCTATGAAAAACTGTTTTTT. Amino acid sequence: CASSLSGGYEKLFF.

The chain couples TRBV28 to TRBJ2-5; D unresolved. Germline-derived CDR1 and CDR2 are MDHEN and SYDVKM. The V end was cut by 4 bases, the J end by 5 bases, with 8 bases between. The CDR3 has 12 amino acids. The CDR3 DNA follows: TGTGCCAGCAGTTCTCTTGGGGAGACCCAGTACTTC. Encoded protein: CASSSLGETQYF.

The chain employs TRBV28 and TRBJ2-1; 7 bases are a match to TRBD1. The CDR3 sequence is 18 residues long. The trim removed 4 bases at V and 2 bases at J, leaving 14 bases unmatched. In germline, CDR1 is MDHEN, CDR2 SYDVKM. The CDR3 DNA sequence: TGTGCCAGCAGTTACCCCATTACCCGGGACAGCACCTACAATGAGCAGTTCTTC. Translating it yields CASSYPITRDSTYNEQFF. The full variable domain, in which reference TRBV28 and TRBJ2-1 provide the parts outside the CDR3, is DVKVTQSSRYLVKRTGEKVFLECVQDMDHENMFWYRQDPGLGLRLIYFSYDVKMKEKGDIPEGYSVSREKKERFSLILESASTNQTSMYLCASSYPITRDSTYNEQFFGPGTRLTVL.